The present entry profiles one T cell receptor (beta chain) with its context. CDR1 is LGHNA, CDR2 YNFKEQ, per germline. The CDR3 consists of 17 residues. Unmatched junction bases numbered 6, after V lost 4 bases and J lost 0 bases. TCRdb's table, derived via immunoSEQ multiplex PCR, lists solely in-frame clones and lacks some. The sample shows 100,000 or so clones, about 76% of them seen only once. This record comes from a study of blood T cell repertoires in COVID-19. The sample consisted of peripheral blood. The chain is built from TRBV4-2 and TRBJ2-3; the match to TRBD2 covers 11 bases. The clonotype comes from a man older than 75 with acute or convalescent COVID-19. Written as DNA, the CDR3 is TGTGCCAGCAGCCCCAGACTAGCGGGGCATAGCACAGATACGCAGTATTTT. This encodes CASSPRLAGHSTDTQYF.